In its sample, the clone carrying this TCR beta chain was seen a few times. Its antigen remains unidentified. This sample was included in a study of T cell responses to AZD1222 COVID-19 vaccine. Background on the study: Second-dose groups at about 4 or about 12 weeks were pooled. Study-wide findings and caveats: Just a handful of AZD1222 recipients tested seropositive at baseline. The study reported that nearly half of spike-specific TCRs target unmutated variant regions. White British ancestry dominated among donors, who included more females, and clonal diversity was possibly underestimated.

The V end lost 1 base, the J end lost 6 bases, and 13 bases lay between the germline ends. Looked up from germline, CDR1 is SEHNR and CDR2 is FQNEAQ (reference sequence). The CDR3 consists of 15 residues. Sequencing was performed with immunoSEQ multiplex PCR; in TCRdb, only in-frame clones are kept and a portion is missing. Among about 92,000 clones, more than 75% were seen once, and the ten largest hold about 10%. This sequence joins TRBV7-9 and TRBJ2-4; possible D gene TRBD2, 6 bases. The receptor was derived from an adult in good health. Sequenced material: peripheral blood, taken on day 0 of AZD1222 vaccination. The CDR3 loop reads CASSLGGDGRNIQYF. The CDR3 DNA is TGTGCCAGCAGCTTAGGTGGGGACGGGAGAAACATTCAGTACTTC.